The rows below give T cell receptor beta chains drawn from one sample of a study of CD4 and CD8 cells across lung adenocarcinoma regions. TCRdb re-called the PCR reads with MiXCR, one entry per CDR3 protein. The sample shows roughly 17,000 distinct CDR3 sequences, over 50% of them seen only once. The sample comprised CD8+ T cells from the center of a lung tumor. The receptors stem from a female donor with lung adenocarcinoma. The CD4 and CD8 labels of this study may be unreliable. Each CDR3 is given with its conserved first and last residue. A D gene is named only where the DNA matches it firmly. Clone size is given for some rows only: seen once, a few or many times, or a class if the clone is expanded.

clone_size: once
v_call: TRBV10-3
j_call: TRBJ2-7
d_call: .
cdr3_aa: CAGGPGGADPETQYF
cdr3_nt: TGTGCCGGGGGGCCCGGGGGAGCGGACCCAGAGACGCAGTACTTC

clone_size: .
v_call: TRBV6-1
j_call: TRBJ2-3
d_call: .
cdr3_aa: CASSEGAGGSAPDTQYF
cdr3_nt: TGTGCCAGCAGTGAGGGGGCCGGGGGTAGCGCCCCAGATACGCAGTATTTC

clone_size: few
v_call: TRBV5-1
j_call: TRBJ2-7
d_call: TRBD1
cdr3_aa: CASSLAGTGEDEQYF
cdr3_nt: TGCGCCAGCAGCTTGGCCGGGACAGGGGAGGACGAGCAGTACTTC

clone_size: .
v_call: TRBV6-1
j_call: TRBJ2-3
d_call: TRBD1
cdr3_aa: CASTGAGTGSTGTLYF
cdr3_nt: TGTGCCAGCACTGGCGCCGGGACAGGGAGCACCGGGACGCTGTATTTT

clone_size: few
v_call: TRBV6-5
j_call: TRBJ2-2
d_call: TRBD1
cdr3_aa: CASSSRGQGHTGELFF
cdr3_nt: TGTGCCAGCAGTTCCCGGGGACAGGGTCACACCGGGGAGCTGTTTTTT

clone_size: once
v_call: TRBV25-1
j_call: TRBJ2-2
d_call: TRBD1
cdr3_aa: CASSDFGQVNTGELFF
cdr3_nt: TGTGCCAGCAGTGATTTTGGACAGGTGAACACCGGGGAGCTGTTTTTT

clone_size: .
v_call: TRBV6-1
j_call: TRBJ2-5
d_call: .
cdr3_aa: CANSKGPRADTQYF
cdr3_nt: TGTGCCAACAGTAAAGGACCGAGGGCAGATACGCAGTACTTC

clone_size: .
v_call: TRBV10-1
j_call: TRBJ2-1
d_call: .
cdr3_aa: CASSVSRRPHNEQFF
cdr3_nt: TGCGCCAGCAGTGTAAGTCGACGGCCCCACAATGAGCAGTTCTTC

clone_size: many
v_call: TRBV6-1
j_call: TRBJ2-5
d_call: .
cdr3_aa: CASRSEETQYF
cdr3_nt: TGTGCCAGCAGGTCTGAGGAGACCCAGTACTTC

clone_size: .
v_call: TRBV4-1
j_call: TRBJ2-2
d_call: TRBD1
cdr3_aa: CASSQVDRGAANTGELFF
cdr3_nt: TGCGCCAGCAGCCAAGTAGACAGGGGCGCAGCGAACACCGGGGAGCTGTTTTTT

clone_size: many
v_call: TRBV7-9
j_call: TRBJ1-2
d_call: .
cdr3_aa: CASSFEIPHYGYTF
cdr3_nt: TGTGCCAGCAGCTTCGAAATCCCCCACTATGGCTACACCTTC

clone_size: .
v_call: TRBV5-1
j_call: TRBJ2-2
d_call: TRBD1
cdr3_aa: CASSLTGGGTGELFF
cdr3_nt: TGCGCCAGCAGCTTAACAGGGGGAGGCACCGGGGAGCTGTTTTTT

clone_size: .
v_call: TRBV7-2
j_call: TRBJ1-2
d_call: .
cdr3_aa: CASSLATGYGYTF
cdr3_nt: TGTGCCAGCAGCTTAGCGACAGGCTATGGCTACACCTTC

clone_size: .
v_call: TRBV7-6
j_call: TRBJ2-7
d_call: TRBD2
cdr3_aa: CASSLEPPLAGATYEQYF
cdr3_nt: TGTGCCAGCAGCTTAGAGCCCCCACTAGCGGGGGCCACCTACGAGCAGTACTTC

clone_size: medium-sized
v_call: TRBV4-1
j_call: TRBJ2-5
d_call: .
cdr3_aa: CASSQAGRGLQETQYF
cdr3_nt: TGCGCCAGCAGCCAAGCCGGTCGGGGCCTCCAAGAGACCCAGTACTTC

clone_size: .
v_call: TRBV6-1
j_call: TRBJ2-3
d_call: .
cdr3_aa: CAGSGGRAKDTQYF
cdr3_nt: TGTGCCGGCAGTGGGGGACGGGCCAAAGATACCCAGTACTTT

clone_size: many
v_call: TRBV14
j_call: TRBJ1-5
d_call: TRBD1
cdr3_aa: CASSQVRDRDQPQHF
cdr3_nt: TGTGCCAGCAGCCAAGTCCGGGACAGAGATCAGCCCCAGCATTTT

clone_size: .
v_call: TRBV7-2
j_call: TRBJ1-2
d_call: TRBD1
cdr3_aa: CASSLGQGRSYTF
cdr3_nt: TGTGCCAGCAGCTTAGGACAGGGGAGGAGCTACACCTTC

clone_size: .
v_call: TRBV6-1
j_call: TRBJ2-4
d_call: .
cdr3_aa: CASRGRWAKNMQYF
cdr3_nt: TGTGCCAGCCGGGGGAGGTGGGCCAAAAACATGCAGTATTTC

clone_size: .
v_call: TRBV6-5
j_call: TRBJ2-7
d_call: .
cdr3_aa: CASSYSPFGEQYF
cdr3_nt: TGTGCCAGCAGTTACTCGCCTTTCGGCGAGCAGTACTTC

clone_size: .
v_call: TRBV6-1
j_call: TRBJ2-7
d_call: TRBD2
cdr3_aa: CASSRTSGGALGYEQYF
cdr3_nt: TGTGCCAGCAGCAGGACTAGCGGGGGGGCGCTTGGGTACGAGCAGTACTTC

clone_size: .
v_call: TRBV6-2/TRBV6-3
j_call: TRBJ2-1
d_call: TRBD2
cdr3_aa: CASSYEAGAYNEQFF
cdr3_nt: TGTGCCAGCAGTTACGAAGCGGGAGCCTACAATGAGCAGTTCTTC

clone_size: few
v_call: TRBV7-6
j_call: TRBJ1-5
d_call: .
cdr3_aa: CASSPGGESNQPQHF
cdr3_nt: TGTGCCAGCAGCCCCGGCGGGGAGAGCAATCAGCCCCAGCATTTT

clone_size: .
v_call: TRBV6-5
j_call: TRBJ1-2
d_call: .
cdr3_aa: CASSYSTSSGDIF
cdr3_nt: TGTGCCAGCAGTTACTCCACAAGCTCTGGAGACATCTTC

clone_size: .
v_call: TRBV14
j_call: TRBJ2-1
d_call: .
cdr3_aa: CASSQVAPCTYNEQFF
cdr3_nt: TGTGCCAGCAGCCAAGTTGCCCCCTGTACCTACAATGAGCAGTTCTTC

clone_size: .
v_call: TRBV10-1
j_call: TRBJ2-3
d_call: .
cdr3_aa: CASSESTLEDTQYF
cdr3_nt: TGCGCCAGCAGTGAGTCGACTCTGGAGGATACTCAGTATTTC

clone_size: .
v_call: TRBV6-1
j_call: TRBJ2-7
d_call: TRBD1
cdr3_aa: CASSEPGQGSYEQYF
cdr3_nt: TGTGCCAGCAGTGAACCGGGACAGGGATCCTACGAGCAGTACTTC

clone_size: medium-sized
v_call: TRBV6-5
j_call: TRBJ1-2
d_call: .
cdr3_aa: CASSYSTGSNYGYTF
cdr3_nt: TGTGCCAGCAGTTACTCTACAGGGAGTAACTATGGCTACACCTTC

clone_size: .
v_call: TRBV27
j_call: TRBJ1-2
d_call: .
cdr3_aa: CASSSLGNYGYTF
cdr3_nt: TGTGCCAGCAGTTCCCTAGGGAACTATGGCTACACCTTC

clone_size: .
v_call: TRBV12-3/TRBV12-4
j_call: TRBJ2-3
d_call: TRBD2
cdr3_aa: CARSLGTGGKDTQYF
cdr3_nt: TGTGCCCGCAGTTTGGGGACGGGGGGAAAAGACACGCAGTACTTT

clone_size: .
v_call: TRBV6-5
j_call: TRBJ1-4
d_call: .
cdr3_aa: CASSYFREGEKLFF
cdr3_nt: TGTGCCAGCAGTTACTTCAGGGAAGGAGAAAAACTGTTTTTT

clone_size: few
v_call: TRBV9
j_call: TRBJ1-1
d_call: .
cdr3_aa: CASSVEGKDTEAFF
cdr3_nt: TGTGCCAGCAGCGTAGAGGGGAAGGACACTGAAGCTTTCTTT

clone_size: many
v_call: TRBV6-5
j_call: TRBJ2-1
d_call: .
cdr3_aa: CASQPMTGGRNEQFF
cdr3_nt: TGTGCCAGCCAGCCGATGACAGGTGGAAGGAATGAGCAGTTCTTC

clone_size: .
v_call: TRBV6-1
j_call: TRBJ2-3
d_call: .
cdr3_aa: CAGSERLATDIQYF
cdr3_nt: TGTGCCGGCTCGGAGCGGTTAGCCACAGATATTCAGTATTTC

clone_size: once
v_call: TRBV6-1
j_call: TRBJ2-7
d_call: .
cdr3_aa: CASSEAGTITYEQYF
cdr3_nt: TGTGCCAGCAGTGAAGCAGGGACAATAACCTACGAGCAGTACTTC

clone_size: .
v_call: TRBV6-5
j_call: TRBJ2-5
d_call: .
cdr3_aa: CASSYGTQKTLYF
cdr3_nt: TGTGCCAGCAGTTACGGGACACAAAAGACCCTGTACTTC

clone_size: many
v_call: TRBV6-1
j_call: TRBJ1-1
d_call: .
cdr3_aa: CASSRFLGTEAFF
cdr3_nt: TGTGCCAGCAGCCGCTTTCTTGGGACTGAAGCTTTCTTT

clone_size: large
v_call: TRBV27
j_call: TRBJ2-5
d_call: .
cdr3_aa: CASRDSPQETQYF
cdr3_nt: TGTGCCAGCAGGGACAGCCCCCAAGAGACCCAGTACTTC

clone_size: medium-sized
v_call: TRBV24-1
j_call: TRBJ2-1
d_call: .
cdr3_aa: CATSDLGGLYNEQFF
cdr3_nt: TGTGCCACCAGTGATTTGGGGGGGCTCTACAATGAGCAGTTCTTC

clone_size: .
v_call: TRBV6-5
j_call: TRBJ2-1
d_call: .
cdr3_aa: CASSWRTDNEQFF
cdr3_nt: TGTGCCAGCAGTTGGAGGACAGACAATGAGCAGTTCTTC

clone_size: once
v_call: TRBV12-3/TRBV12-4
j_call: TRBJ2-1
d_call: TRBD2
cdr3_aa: CASSPGTSGSEGSEQFF
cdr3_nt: TGTGCCAGCAGCCCCGGGACTAGCGGGAGTGAGGGGAGTGAGCAGTTCTTC

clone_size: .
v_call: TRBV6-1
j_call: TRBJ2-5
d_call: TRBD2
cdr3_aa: CASRGSGGPTQDTQYF
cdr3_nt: TGTGCCAGCAGGGGTAGCGGGGGCCCAACCCAAGATACGCAGTACTTT

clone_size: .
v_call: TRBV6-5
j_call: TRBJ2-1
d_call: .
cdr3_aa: CASSYTTPDEQFF
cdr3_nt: TGTGCCAGCAGTTACACCACTCCGGATGAGCAGTTCTTC

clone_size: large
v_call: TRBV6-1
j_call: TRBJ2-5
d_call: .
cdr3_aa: CASSAPNLDQETQYF
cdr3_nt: TGTGCCAGCAGTGCCCCCAATCTGGACCAAGAGACCCAGTACTTC

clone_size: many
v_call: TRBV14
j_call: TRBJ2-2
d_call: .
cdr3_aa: CASSLRPHTGELFF
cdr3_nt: TGTGCCAGCAGCCTTAGACCCCACACCGGGGAGCTGTTTTTT

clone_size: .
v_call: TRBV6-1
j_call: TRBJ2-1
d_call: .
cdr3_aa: CASSGGNEQFF
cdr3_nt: TGTGCCAGCAGTGGGGGGAATGAGCAGTTCTTC

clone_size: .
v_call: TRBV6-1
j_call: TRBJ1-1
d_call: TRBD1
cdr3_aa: CASSDRTGPYTEAFF
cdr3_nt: TGTGCCAGCAGTGACCGGACAGGGCCGTACACTGAAGCTTTCTTT

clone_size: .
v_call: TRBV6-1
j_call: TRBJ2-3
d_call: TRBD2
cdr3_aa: CASSPGGWGTDTQYF
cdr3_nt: TGTGCCAGCAGTCCGGGGGGGTGGGGCACAGATACGCAGTATTTT

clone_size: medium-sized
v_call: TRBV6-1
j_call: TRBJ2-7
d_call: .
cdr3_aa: CASAETAGPSYEQYF
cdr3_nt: TGTGCCAGCGCAGAAACAGCGGGCCCATCCTACGAGCAGTACTTC

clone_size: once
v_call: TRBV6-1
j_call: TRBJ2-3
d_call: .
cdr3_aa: CASSPSLGGTDTQYF
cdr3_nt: TGTGCCAGCAGTCCGAGCCTGGGGGGCACAGATACTCAGTATTTT

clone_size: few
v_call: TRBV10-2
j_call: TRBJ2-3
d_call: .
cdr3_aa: CASSTTGRYTDTQYF
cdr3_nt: TGCGCCAGCAGTACGACGGGACGGTACACAGATACGCAGTATTTT

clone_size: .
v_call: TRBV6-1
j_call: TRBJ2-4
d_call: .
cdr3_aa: CASSAEIIGNTQYF
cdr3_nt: TGTGCCAGCTCGGCGGAGATAATAGGAAATACTCAGTATTTC

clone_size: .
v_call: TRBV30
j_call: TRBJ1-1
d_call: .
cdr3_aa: CALADHGRSTEAFF
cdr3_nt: TGTGCCCTGGCTGACCATGGTAGGTCCACTGAAGCTTTCTTT

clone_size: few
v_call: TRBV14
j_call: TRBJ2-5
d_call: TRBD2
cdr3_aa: CASSQQLAGGKTQYF
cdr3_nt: TGTGCCAGCAGCCAACAGCTAGCGGGGGGAAAGACCCAGTACTTC

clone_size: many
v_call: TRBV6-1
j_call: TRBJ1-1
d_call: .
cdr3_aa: CASSDDRTFWTEAFF
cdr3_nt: TGTGCCAGCAGTGACGACAGAACGTTTTGGACTGAAGCTTTCTTT